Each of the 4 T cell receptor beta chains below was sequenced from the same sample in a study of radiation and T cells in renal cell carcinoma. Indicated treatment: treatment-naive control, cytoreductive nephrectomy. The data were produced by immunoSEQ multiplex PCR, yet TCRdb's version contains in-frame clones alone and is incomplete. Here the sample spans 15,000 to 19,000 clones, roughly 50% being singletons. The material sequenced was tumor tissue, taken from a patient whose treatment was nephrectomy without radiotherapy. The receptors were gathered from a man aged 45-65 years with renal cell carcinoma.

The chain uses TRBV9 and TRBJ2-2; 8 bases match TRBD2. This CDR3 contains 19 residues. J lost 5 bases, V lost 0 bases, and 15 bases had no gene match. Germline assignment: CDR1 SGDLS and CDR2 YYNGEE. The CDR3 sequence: CASSVGYQRAGVSTGELFF. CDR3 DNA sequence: TGTGCCAGCAGCGTAGGGTACCAACGAGCGGGAGTATCTACCGGGGAGCTGTTTTTT.

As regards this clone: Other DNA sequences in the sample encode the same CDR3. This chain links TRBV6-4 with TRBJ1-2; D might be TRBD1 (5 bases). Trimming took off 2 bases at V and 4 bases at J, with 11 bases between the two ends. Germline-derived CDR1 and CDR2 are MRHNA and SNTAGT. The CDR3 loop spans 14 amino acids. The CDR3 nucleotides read TGTGCCAGCAGTGACGGGCAGGGAGTCTATGGCTACACCTTC. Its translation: CASSDGQGVYGYTF.

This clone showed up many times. The CDR3 here is CASSLVPGQGEGYEQYF. The CDR3 DNA is TGTGCCAGCAGTTTAGTTCCGGGTCAGGGGGAGGGCTACGAGCAGTACTTC. The genes are TRBV28 and TRBJ2-7; D possibly uses TRBD1 or TRBD2 (7 bases each). Between the trimmed V and J ends, which lost 2 bases and 3 bases, there was a span of 20 bases. CDR3 length: 17 residues. Germline V lookup: CDR1 MDHEN, CDR2 SYDVKM.

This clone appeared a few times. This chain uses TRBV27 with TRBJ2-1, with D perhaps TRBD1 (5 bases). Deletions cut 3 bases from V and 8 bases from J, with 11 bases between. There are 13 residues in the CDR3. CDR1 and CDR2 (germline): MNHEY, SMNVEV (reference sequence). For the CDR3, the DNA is TGTGCCAGCAGTTTGCGGACAACGGATGAGCAGTTCTTC. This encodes CASSLRTTDEQFF.